The 11 T cell receptor beta chains in this list originate from one sample, sequenced in a study of early T cells in non-severe SARS-CoV-2 infection. TCRdb redid the calling of the 5' RACE reads with MiXCR, one entry per CDR3 protein. This table has 50,000 to 60,000 distinct CDR3 sequences, roughly 12% appearing once. Input material: whole blood. The receptor set was obtained from an adult who was a healthcare worker with PCR-confirmed SARS-CoV-2 infection or an uninfected control (not recorded which).

This clonotype was observed a few times. CDR3 protein: CASSPMGRVQETQYF. CDR3 sequence (DNA): TGTGCCAGCAGCCCGATGGGACGAGTCCAAGAGACCCAGTACTTC. The chain couples TRBV5-4 to TRBJ2-5; D assignment may be TRBD1 or TRBD2 (5 bases each). Germline lookup yields CDR1 SGHNT and CDR2 YYREEE (reference sequence). CDR3 length: 15 residues. V lost 4 bases, J lost 1 base, and 14 bases lay in between.

This clonotype was recorded many times. The chain has TRBV6-1 and TRBJ1-4; possible D gene TRBD1, 5 bases. The germline gives CDR1 MNHNS, CDR2 SASEGT. V was trimmed by 6 bases and J by 8 bases, leaving 19 bases between them. CDR3 length: 15 amino acids. The CDR3 region has the DNA TGTGCCAGCAGAACCGGACAAACCTATTGGGAAAAACTGTTTTTT. Translated, it gives CASRTGQTYWEKLFF.

This clonotype showed up just a few times. CDR3 bases: TGCAGCCCCCGGAGTCAGGGTAATACGCAGTATTTT. Translated: CSPRSQGNTQYF. The genes are TRBV29-1 and TRBJ2-3; D perhaps matches TRBD1 (5 bases). Germline-derived CDR1 and CDR2 are SQVTM and ANQGSEA. Trimming pared 8 bases from V and 7 bases from J, leaving 16 bases between. The CDR3 loop spans 12 amino acids.

This clonotype has only a few counts. The J gene is TRBJ2-1, the V gene TRBV30; TRBD2 is a possible D gene (6 bases). The CDR3 has 10 residues. The V and J ends lost 5 bases and 10 bases respectively, with 9 bases between them. Germline V CDR1 and CDR2: GTSNPN, SVGIG (reference sequence). The CDR3 DNA sequence: TGTGCCTGGGGGGACTTAGAGCAGTTCTTC. It yields the protein CAWGDLEQFF. The whole variable domain, filled in from reference TRBV30 and TRBJ2-1, reads SQTIHQWPATLVQPVGSPLSLECTVEGTSNPNLYWYRQAAGRGLQLLFYSVGIGQISSEVPQNLSASRPQDRQFILSSKKLLLSDSGFYLCAWGDLEQFFGPGTRLTVL.

This clonotype has more than one count but fewer than ten. This chain joins TRBV6-1 and TRBJ2-3; a possible D gene is TRBD2 (6 bases). The CDR3 length is 14 residues. CDR1 is MNHNS, CDR2 SASEGT, per germline. The germline V and J ends were trimmed by 6 bases and 5 bases, with 15 bases remaining between them. In nucleotides, the CDR3 is TGTGCCAGCAGGTATACGGGAGCCGGAGATACGCAGTATTTT. Its protein product is CASRYTGAGDTQYF.

This clonotype was detected only a few times. V and J are TRBV9 and TRBJ2-3, with D unclear. This CDR3 has 12 residues. V lost 4 bases and J 6 bases, leaving 9 bases between the germline ends. Germline CDR1 reads SGDLS; CDR2 reads YYNGEE. The CDR3 sequence is CASSLLGDTQYF. CDR3 DNA: TGTGCCAGCAGCCTCCTGGGCGATACGCAGTATTTT.

The J gene is TRBJ2-2, the V gene TRBV6-2 or TRBV6-3; D is perhaps TRBD2 (6 bases). The CDR3 loop spans 15 amino acids. Germline CDR1 and CDR2: MNHEY and SVGEGT. Trimming cost V 2 bases and J 3 bases, with 10 bases left between them. CDR3 amino acids: CASSYGGTHTGELFF. Here the CDR3 DNA reads TGTGCCAGCAGTTACGGCGGGACGCACACCGGGGAGCTGTTTTTT.

This clonotype was recorded many times. This chain uses TRBV10-1 with TRBJ2-3, with 7 bases matching TRBD2. Germline CDR1 is WNHNN and CDR2 is SYGVQD (reference sequence). The CDR3 length is 14 residues. V trimming: 5 bases; J trimming: 0 bases; junction bases outside the gene matches: 2. The CDR3 loop reads CASSYSGSTDTQYF. The CDR3 nucleotides read TGCGCCAGCAGTTATAGCGGGAGCACAGATACGCAGTATTTT.

The chain combines TRBV28 with TRBJ1-4, with D possibly TRBD1 on 5 matching bases. Looked up from germline, CDR1 is MDHEN and CDR2 is SYDVKM. The CDR3 has 16 amino acids. With 4 bases removed from V and 4 bases from J, the gap between germline ends came to 16 bases. Here the CDR3 DNA reads TGTGCCAGCAGTTGGGCTGCGGCAGGGCATAATGAAAAACTGTTTTTT. Its translation: CASSWAAAGHNEKLFF. The entire variable domain, with the rest obtained from reference TRBV28 and TRBJ1-4, is as follows: DVKVTQSSRYLVKRTGEKVFLECVQDMDHENMFWYRQDPGLGLRLIYFSYDVKMKEKGDIPEGYSVSREKKERFSLILESASTNQTSMYLCASSWAAAGHNEKLFFGSGTQLSVL.

This clonotype was observed at least ten times. The V call is TRBV6-1, the J call TRBJ2-7; tentative D call: TRBD2 (6 bases). This CDR3 is built from 15 residues. V was trimmed by 0 bases and J by 8 bases, leaving 17 bases between them. Germline-derived CDR1 and CDR2 are MNHNS and SASEGT. The CDR3 DNA follows: TGTGCCAGCAGTGAAGCTCGCTGGGGGGTGTCGAAGCAGTACTTC. This sequence encodes CASSEARWGVSKQYF.

This clonotype came up many times. The chain is built from TRBV12-5 and TRBJ1-2, with D maybe TRBD1 (5 bases). Trimming removed 5 bases at V and 2 bases at J, with 9 bases between. Germline-derived CDR1 and CDR2 are LGHNT and FRNRAP. The CDR3 runs to 13 residues. CDR3 protein: CASGQGLNYGYTF. In DNA form, the CDR3 reads TGTGCTAGTGGTCAGGGTTTAAACTATGGCTACACCTTC.